A selection of T cell receptor beta chains follows, all from one sample in a study of blood T cell repertoires in COVID-19. Method: immunoSEQ multiplex PCR; TCRdb's copy keeps in-frame clones and lacks some. Of some 280,000 clones in the sample, 89% were seen once. The sequenced sample was peripheral blood. Source of these receptors: a woman between 40 and 55 years old who had recovered from COVID-19. Each CDR3 is given with its conserved first and last residue. D genes are given only for firm matches. Rows give clone size only sometimes, using once, few, many, or a class for an expanded clone.

v_gene	d_gene	j_gene	abundance	CDR3aa	CDR3nt
TRBV3-1/TRBV3-2	TRBD2	TRBJ2-1	few	CASSRGGWYNEQFF	TGTGCCAGCAGCCGGGGAGGGTGGTACAATGAGCAGTTCTTC
TRBV24-1	NA	TRBJ1-2	NA	CATSDRGTPYGYTF	TGTGCCACCAGTGATCGGGGGACTCCCTATGGCTACACCTTC
TRBV3-1/TRBV3-2	TRBD1	TRBJ2-5	NA	CASSPSTGEETQYF	TGTGCCAGCAGCCCCTCGACAGGGGAAGAGACCCAGTACTTC
TRBV27	NA	TRBJ2-7	NA	CASRVRSSYEQYF	TGTGCCAGCAGGGTTCGGAGCTCCTACGAGCAGTACTTC
TRBV5-1	TRBD1	TRBJ1-4	NA	CASSFDRGREKLFF	TGCGCCAGCAGCTTTGACAGGGGGAGGGAAAAACTGTTTTTT
TRBV5-1	TRBD2	TRBJ2-7	once	CASSSTSGRVQYEQYF	TGCGCCAGCAGCTCGACTAGCGGGAGGGTCCAGTACGAGCAGTACTTC
TRBV21-1	NA	TRBJ1-1	few	CASSKGGEHTEAFF	TGTGCCAGCAGCAAAGGGGGAGAGCACACTGAAGCTTTCTTT
TRBV6-2/TRBV6-3	NA	TRBJ2-1	NA	CASSLSSYGEQFF	TGTGCCAGCAGCCTCTCAAGCTACGGTGAGCAGTTCTTC
TRBV5-4	TRBD2	TRBJ2-7	once	CASSDPSGESSEQYF	TGTGCCAGCAGCGACCCTAGCGGGGAATCGAGCGAGCAGTACTTC
TRBV7-2	TRBD2	TRBJ2-1	NA	CASSSGLAGASEQFF	TGTGCCAGCAGCTCAGGACTAGCGGGAGCATCCGAGCAGTTCTTC
TRBV19	TRBD2	TRBJ2-7	few	CASSIGGTSGTRSYEQYF	TGTGCCAGTAGTATAGGAGGGACTAGCGGAACCCGATCTTACGAGCAGTACTTC